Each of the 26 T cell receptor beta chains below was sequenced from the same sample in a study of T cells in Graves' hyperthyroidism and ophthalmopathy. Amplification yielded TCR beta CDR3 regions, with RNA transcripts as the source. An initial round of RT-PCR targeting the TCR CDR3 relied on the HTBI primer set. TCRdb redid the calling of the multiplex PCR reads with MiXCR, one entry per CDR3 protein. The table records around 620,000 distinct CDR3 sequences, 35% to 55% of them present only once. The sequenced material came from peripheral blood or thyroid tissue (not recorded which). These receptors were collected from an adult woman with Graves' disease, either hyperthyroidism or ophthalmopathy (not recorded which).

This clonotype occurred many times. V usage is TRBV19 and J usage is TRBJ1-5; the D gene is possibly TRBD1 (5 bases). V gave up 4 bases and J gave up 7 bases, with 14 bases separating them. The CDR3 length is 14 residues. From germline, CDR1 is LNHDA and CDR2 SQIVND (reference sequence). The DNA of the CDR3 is TGTGCCAGTAGTACTAAAACAGGTTCGCAGCCCCAGCATTTT. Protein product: CASSTKTGSQPQHF. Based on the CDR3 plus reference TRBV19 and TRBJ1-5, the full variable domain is DGGITQSPKYLFRKEGQNVTLSCEQNLNHDAMYWYRQDPGQGLRLIYYSQIVNDFQKGDIAEGYSVSREKKESFPLTVTSAQKNPTAFYLCASSTKTGSQPQHFGDGTRLSIL.

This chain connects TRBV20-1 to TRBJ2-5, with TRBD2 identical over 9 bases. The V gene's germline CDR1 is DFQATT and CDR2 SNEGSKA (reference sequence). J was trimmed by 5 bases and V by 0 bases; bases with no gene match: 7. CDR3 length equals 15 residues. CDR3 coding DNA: TGCAGTGCTAGAGATTTAGTAGCGGGAGACGAGACCCAGTACTTC. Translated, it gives CSARDLVAGDETQYF.

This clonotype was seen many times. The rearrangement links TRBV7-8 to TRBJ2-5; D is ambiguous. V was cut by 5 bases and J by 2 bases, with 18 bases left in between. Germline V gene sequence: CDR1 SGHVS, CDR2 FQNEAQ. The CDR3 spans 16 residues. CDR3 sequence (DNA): TGTGCCAGCAGCCCGCCGAGCGCCCTACCGCAAGAGACCCAGTACTTC. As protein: CASSPPSALPQETQYF.

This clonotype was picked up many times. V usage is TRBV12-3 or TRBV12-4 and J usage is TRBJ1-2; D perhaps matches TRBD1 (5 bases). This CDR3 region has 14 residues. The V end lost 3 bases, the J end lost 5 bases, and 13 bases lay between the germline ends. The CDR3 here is CASSFGRARYGYTF. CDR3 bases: TGTGCCAGCAGTTTCGGCAGGGCCCGGTATGGCTACACCTTC.

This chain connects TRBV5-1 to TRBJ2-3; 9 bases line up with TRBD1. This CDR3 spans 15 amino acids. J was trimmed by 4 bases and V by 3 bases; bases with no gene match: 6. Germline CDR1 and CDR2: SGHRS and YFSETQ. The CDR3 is CASSSDRGGSDTQYF. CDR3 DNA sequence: TGCGCCAGCAGCTCGGACAGGGGAGGCTCAGATACGCAGTATTTT.

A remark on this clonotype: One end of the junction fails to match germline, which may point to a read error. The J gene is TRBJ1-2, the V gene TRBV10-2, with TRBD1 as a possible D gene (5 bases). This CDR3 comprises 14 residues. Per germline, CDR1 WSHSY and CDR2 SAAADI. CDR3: CASSYLDTTYGYTF. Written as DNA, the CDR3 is TGTGCCAGCAGTTATCTGGACACGACCTATGGCTACACCTTC.

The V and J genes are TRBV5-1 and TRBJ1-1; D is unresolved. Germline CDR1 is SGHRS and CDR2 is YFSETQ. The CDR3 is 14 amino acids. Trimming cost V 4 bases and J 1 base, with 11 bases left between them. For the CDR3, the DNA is TGCGCCAGCAGCGTCTACAACAAGAACACTGAAGCTTTCTTT. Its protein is CASSVYNKNTEAFF.

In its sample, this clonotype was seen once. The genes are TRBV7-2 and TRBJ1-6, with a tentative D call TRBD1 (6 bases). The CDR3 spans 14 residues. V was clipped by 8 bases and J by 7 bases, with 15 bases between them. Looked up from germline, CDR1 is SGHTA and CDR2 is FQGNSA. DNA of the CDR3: TGTGCCAGCGAAGTACAGGGAAACAATTCACCCCTCCACTTT. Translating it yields CASEVQGNNSPLHF.

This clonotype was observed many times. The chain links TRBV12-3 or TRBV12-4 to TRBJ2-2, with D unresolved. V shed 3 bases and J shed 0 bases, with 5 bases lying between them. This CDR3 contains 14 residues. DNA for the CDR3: TGTGCCAGCAGTTTCAGCGCGAACACCGGGGAGCTGTTTTTT. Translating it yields CASSFSANTGELFF.

The DNA of the CDR3 is TGTGCCATCAGTGTAGCGGCTTCCTATAATTCACCCCTCCACTTT. Translation: CAISVAASYNSPLHF. The genes are TRBV10-3 and TRBJ1-6; D remains ambiguous. V lost 4 bases and J lost 1, with 8 bases in between. The CDR3 sequence is 15 residues long. Germline-derived CDR1 and CDR2 are ENHRY and SYGVKD.

CDR3 sequence reads: CASSGQGASGYTF. CDR3 sequence (DNA): TGTGCCAGCTCTGGACAGGGGGCAAGTGGCTACACCTTC. J is TRBJ1-2 and V is TRBV25-1, with 11 bases that match TRBD1. The CDR3 contains 13 residues. CDR1 is MGHDK and CDR2 is SYGVNS in the germline V gene. With 8 bases clipped from V and 7 bases from J, the junction kept 6 bases outside the gene matches.

The CDR3 reads CASSSELNGGAVGYGYTF. The CDR3 DNA is TGTGCCAGCAGCTCAGAGTTAAACGGGGGGGCCGTAGGCTATGGCTACACCTTC. The chain links TRBV7-3 to TRBJ1-2; TRBD1 might be the D (6 bases). The germline V and J ends were trimmed by 4 bases and 4 bases, with 25 bases remaining between them. The CDR3 contains 18 residues. CDR1 is SGHTA, CDR2 FQGTGA, per germline.

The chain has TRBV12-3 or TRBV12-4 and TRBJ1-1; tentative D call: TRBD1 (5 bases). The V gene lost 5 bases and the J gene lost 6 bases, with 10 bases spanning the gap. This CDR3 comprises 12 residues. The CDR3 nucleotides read TGTGCCAGCAGTCCTGGGGCTGCTGAAGCTTTCTTT. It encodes CASSPGAAEAFF.

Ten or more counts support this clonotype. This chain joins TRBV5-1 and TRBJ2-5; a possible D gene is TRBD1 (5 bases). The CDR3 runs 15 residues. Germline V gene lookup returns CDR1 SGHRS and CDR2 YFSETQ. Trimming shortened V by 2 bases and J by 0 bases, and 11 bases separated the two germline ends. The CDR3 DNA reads TGCGCCAGCAGCTTCACAGGAAGCAACCAAGAGACCCAGTACTTC. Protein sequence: CASSFTGSNQETQYF.

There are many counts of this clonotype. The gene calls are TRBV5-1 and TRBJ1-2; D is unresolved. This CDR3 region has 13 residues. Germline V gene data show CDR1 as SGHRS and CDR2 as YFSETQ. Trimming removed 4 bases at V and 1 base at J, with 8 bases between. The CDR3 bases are TGCGCCAGCAGCGCCTCAGTTAACTATGGCTACACCTTC. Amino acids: CASSASVNYGYTF.

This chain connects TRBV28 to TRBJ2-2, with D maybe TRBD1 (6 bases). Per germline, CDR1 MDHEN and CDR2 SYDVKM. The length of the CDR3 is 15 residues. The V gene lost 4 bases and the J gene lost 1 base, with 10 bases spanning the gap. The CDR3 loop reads CASSSQGRNTGELFF. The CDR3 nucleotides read TGTGCCAGCAGTTCGCAGGGGCGGAACACCGGGGAGCTGTTTTTT.

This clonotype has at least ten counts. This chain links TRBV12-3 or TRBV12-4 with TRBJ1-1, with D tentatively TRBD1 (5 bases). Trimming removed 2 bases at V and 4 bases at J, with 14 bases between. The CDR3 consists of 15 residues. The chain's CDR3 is CASSLNSGGSTEAFF. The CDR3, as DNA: TGTGCCAGCAGTTTAAATTCCGGGGGGAGCACTGAAGCTTTCTTT.

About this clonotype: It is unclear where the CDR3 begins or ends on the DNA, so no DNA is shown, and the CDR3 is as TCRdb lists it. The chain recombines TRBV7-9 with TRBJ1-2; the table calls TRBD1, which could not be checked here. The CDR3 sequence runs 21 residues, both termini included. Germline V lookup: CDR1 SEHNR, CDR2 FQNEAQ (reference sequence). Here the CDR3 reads CASSFYICSARDHPSVVGYTF.

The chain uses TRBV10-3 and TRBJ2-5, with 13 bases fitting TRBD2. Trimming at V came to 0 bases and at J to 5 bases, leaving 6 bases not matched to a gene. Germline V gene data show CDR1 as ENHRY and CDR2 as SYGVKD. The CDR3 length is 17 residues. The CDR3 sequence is CAISESGLAGVDETQYF. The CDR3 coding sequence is TGTGCCATCAGTGAGTCAGGACTAGCGGGAGTGGATGAGACCCAGTACTTC.

CDR3 protein: CASRPSQVHGYTF. The CDR3 bases are TGTGCCAGCCGTCCGAGCCAGGTACATGGCTACACCTTC. The gene calls are TRBV28 and TRBJ1-2, with D unresolved. V lost 8 bases and J 6 bases, leaving 16 bases between the germline ends. The CDR3 contains 13 residues. CDR1 is MDHEN and CDR2 is SYDVKM in the germline V gene.

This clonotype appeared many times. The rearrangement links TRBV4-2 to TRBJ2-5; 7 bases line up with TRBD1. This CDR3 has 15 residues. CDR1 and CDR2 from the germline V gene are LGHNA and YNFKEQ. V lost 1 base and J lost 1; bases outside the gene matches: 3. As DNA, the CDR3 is TGTGCCAGCAGCCAAGTGGGACAGTTCCAAGAGACCCAGTACTTC. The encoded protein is CASSQVGQFQETQYF.

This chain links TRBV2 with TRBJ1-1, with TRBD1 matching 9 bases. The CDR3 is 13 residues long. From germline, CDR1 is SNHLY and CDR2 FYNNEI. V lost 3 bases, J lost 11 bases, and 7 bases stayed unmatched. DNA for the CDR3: TGTGCCAGCAGTGAGGGGACAGGGAATTCGGCTTTCTTT. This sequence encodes CASSEGTGNSAFF.

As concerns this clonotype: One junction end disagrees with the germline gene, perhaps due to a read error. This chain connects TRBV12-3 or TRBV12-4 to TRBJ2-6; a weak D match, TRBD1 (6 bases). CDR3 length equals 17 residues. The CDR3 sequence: CASSFPTYRAGANVMTF. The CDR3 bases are TGTGCCAGCAGCTTCCCCACCTACAGGGCTGGGGCCAACGTCATGACTTTC.

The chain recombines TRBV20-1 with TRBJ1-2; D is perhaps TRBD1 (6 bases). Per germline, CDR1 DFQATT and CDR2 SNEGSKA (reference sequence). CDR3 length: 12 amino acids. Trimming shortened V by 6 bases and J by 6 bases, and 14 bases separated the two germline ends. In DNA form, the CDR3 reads TGCAGTGCCCCGGACAGAAAGGATGGCTACACCTTC. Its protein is CSAPDRKDGYTF.

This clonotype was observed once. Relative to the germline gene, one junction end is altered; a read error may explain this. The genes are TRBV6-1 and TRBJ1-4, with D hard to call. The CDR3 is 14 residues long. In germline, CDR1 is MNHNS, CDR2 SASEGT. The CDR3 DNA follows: TGTGCCGGCAGTAGGACGGCAACTAATGAAAAACTGTTTTTT. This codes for CAGSRTATNEKLFF.

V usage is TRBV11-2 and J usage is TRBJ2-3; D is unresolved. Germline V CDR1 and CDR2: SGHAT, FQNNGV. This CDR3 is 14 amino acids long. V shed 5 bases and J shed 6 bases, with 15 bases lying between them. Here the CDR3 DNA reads TGTGCCAGCAGCCAGAGGAACCGATGGGATACGCAGTATTTT. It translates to CASSQRNRWDTQYF.